The 27 T cell receptor beta chains below all came from one sample that was sequenced in a study of early T cells in non-severe SARS-CoV-2 infection. Using its own MiXCR run on the 5' RACE reads, TCRdb lists one record per CDR3 protein. The data show roughly 83,000 distinct CDR3 sequences, with about an eighth seen just once and approximately 4% held by the top ten. The source was whole blood, collected at baseline. These receptors were obtained from an adult who was a healthcare worker with PCR-confirmed SARS-CoV-2 infection or an uninfected control (not recorded which).

This clonotype has a handful of counts. This rearrangement joins TRBV2 to TRBJ1-1, with TRBD1 as a possible D gene (5 bases). Per germline, CDR1 SNHLY and CDR2 FYNNEI. The CDR3 spans 15 residues. Trimming took off 8 bases at V and 2 bases at J, with 18 bases between the two ends. As DNA, the CDR3 is TGTGCCAGCTCCGGAGCGGAGGGGATAAACACTGAAGCTTTCTTT. It codes for CASSGAEGINTEAFF. The whole variable domain, remainder taken from reference TRBV2 and TRBJ1-1, is EPEVTQTPSHQVTQMGQEVILRCVPISNHLYFYWYRQILGQKVEFLVSFYNNEISEKSEIFDDQFSVERPDGSNFTLKIRSTKLEDSAMYFCASSGAEGINTEAFFGQGTRLTVV.

This clonotype has just a few counts. The chain couples TRBV5-1 to TRBJ2-7; D gene uncertain. Germline CDR1 and CDR2: SGHRS and YFSETQ. The V end was cut by 7 bases, the J end by 7 bases, with 9 bases between. The CDR3 extends over 10 amino acids. The CDR3 is CASARLEQYF. The CDR3 nucleotides are TGCGCCAGCGCTCGCCTAGAGCAGTACTTC.

This clonotype was picked up many times. V usage is TRBV7-6 and J usage is TRBJ1-1; 10 positions match TRBD1. CDR1 is SGHVS and CDR2 is FNYEAQ in the germline V gene. Losses at the gene ends were 1 base for V and 3 bases for J; bases not matched to a gene: 2. The CDR3 has 15 residues. CDR3 sequence: CASSLGGTGDTEAFF. CDR3 bases: TGTGCCAGCAGCTTAGGAGGGACAGGGGACACTGAAGCTTTCTTT.

The chain joins TRBV7-3 to TRBJ1-6; D is perhaps TRBD1 (5 bases). The CDR3 is made up of 17 amino acids. Trimming removed 5 bases from V and 7 bases from J, with 21 bases in between. CDR1 is SGHTA, CDR2 FQGTGA, per germline. CDR3 sequence: CASSQGVGPTINSPLHF. The CDR3 nucleotides read TGTGCCAGCAGCCAAGGGGTGGGACCCACGATAAATTCACCCCTCCACTTT.

The gene calls are TRBV6-6 and TRBJ2-3; TRBD1 matches 8 bases. This CDR3 has 17 residues. V was clipped by 0 bases and J by 0 bases; unmatched bases: 5. Germline assignment: CDR1 MNHNY and CDR2 SVGAGI (reference sequence). The CDR3 DNA reads as TGTGCCAGCAGTTACTCCCGACAGGGGACTAGCACAGATACGCAGTATTTT. Amino acid sequence: CASSYSRQGTSTDTQYF.

The V gene is TRBV5-1, the J gene TRBJ2-7, with 15 positions matching TRBD2. The junction had 5 bases not matched to a gene; V was cut back by 3 bases and J by 1 base. Germline V gene lookup returns CDR1 SGHRS and CDR2 YFSETQ. The CDR3 spans 17 residues. The CDR3 bases are TGCGCCAGCAGCTGGGGGACTAGCGGGAGGACGTCCTACGAGCAGTACTTC. The encoded protein is CASSWGTSGRTSYEQYF.

This clonotype was picked up many times. V is TRBV7-3 and J is TRBJ2-2; D is unresolved. The CDR3 is 14 residues long. V lost 3 bases to trimming and J lost 4 bases, with 9 bases between them. Germline V gene sequence: CDR1 SGHTA, CDR2 FQGTGA. The CDR3 spells CASSFYSGTGELFF. The CDR3 DNA follows: TGTGCCAGCAGCTTTTACTCCGGCACCGGGGAGCTGTTTTTT.

The chain employs TRBV20-1 and TRBJ2-7; TRBD1 matches 7 bases. Germline CDR1 is DFQATT and CDR2 is SNEGSKA (reference sequence). J lost 3 bases, V lost 5 bases, and 4 bases had no gene match. The CDR3 has 12 residues. DNA of the CDR3: TGCAGTGCTTGGGACAGCAACTACGAGCAGTACTTC. This codes for CSAWDSNYEQYF.

This clonotype was detected ten times or more. The rearrangement uses TRBV10-3 and TRBJ1-1, with D unresolved. The germline V gene encodes CDR1 ENHRY and CDR2 SYGVKD. The CDR3 length is 14 residues. Trimming shortened V by 4 bases and J by 1 base, and 10 bases separated the two germline ends. CDR3 loop: CAISGGPQNTEAFF. The CDR3, as DNA: TGTGCCATCAGTGGAGGGCCCCAGAACACTGAAGCTTTCTTT.

This clonotype was counted between two and nine times. Written as DNA, the CDR3 is TGCAGCGTTGAAAAAGGATTCACAGATACGCAGTATTTT. This codes for CSVEKGFTDTQYF. This sequence joins TRBV29-1 and TRBJ2-3; D is unresolved. The CDR3 loop spans 13 amino acids. Trimming took 2 bases from V and 2 from J, leaving 8 bases between them. Germline CDR1 and CDR2: SQVTM and ANQGSEA.

This clonotype turned up a few times. This chain uses TRBV30 with TRBJ1-1; D remains unclear. This CDR3 comprises 14 residues. Trimming removed 4 bases at V and 4 bases at J, with 16 bases between. Per the germline V gene, CDR1 is GTSNPN and CDR2 is SVGIG (reference sequence). The CDR3 DNA sequence: TGTGCCTGGACTTCTTTACACAGCGGCACTGAAGCTTTCTTT. This gives the protein CAWTSLHSGTEAFF.

This clonotype came up a few times. The rearrangement links TRBV10-1 to TRBJ2-2; TRBD1 might be the D (5 bases). V was clipped by 0 bases and J by 6 bases, with 11 bases between them. The CDR3 is 15 residues long. Looked up from germline, CDR1 is WNHNN and CDR2 is SYGVQD (reference sequence). CDR3 nucleotides: TGCGCCAGCAGTGAGTCATCAGGGCCAGCCGGGGAGCTGTTTTTT. It is translated as CASSESSGPAGELFF.

The count of this clonotype is one. V gene TRBV7-2 combines with J gene TRBJ2-1, with D possibly being TRBD1 or TRBD2 (5 bases each). Germline CDR1 SGHTA, CDR2 FQGNSA. V gave up 6 bases and J gave up 8 bases, with 17 bases separating them. The CDR3 sequence is 14 residues long. The CDR3 nucleotides are TGTGCCAGCAGTAACCGGGACCTACATCATGAGCAGTTCTTC. This translates into CASSNRDLHHEQFF.

This clonotype was counted at least ten times. The chain carries TRBV7-9 and TRBJ1-1; the match to TRBD1 covers 7 bases. The germline gives CDR1 SEHNR, CDR2 FQNEAQ (reference sequence). With 2 bases clipped from V and 3 bases from J, the junction kept 0 bases outside the gene matches. The CDR3 runs to 13 residues. CDR3 sequence reads: CASSLTGDTEAFF. CDR3 bases: TGTGCCAGCAGCTTAACAGGGGACACTGAAGCTTTCTTT.

The V and J genes are TRBV29-1 and TRBJ1-1, with TRBD1 matching 8 bases. The CDR3 is 11 residues long. In germline, CDR1 is SQVTM, CDR2 ANQGSEA. Unmatched junction bases numbered 2, after V lost 2 bases and J lost 9 bases. The CDR3 protein is CSVETGGKAFF. The CDR3 DNA is TGCAGCGTTGAAACAGGGGGAAAAGCTTTCTTT.

The V call is TRBV7-9, the J call TRBJ1-2, with D possibly being TRBD1 (5 bases). V was trimmed by 1 base and J by 4 bases, leaving 22 bases between them. The CDR3 covers 18 residues. The germline gives CDR1 SEHNR, CDR2 FQNEAQ (reference sequence). This CDR3 reads CASSLGVTGARKSYGYTF. CDR3 DNA: TGTGCCAGCAGCTTAGGTGTCACAGGAGCGCGGAAAAGCTATGGCTACACCTTC.

The genes are TRBV29-1 and TRBJ2-5; 9 bases are shared with TRBD1. This CDR3 has 12 residues. From germline, CDR1 is SQVTM and CDR2 ANQGSEA. The J segment lost 5 bases and the V segment lost 6 bases, leaving 4 bases of the junction unmatched. The CDR3, as DNA: TGCAGCGTGACAGGGGGGGAGGAGACCCAGTACTTC. This codes for CSVTGGEETQYF.

This clonotype appeared many times. The rearrangement links TRBV6-5 to TRBJ1-4; D is possibly TRBD1 (6 bases). Germline lookup yields CDR1 MNHEY and CDR2 SVGAGI. V was clipped by 5 bases and J by 0 bases, with 16 bases between them. This CDR3 region has 17 residues. The CDR3 sequence is CASSPDRQFATNEKLFF. In nucleotides, the CDR3 is TGTGCCAGCAGTCCTGACAGGCAATTTGCAACTAATGAAAAACTGTTTTTT.

V is TRBV12-3 or TRBV12-4 and J is TRBJ1-2; possible D gene TRBD1, 5 bases. Trimming cost V 1 base and J 4 bases, with 10 bases left between them. This CDR3 contains 14 residues. The CDR3 sequence is CASSLEPGFYGYTF. The DNA of the CDR3 is TGTGCCAGCAGTTTAGAGCCAGGGTTCTATGGCTACACCTTC.

This clonotype was detected ten times or more. The rearrangement uses TRBV7-2 and TRBJ1-1, with D perhaps matching TRBD1 (5 bases). Trimming left V 5 bases short and J 7 bases short, with 14 bases between. The germline V gene encodes CDR1 SGHTA and CDR2 FQGNSA. This CDR3 has 13 residues. The CDR3 bases are TGTGCCAGCAGCCGTACGGGGCTTTATGAAGCTTTCTTT. This encodes CASSRTGLYEAFF.

This clonotype was seen many times. The chain employs TRBV3-1 and TRBJ2-3; TRBD2 might be the D (6 bases). Germline values: CDR1 LGHDT, CDR2 YNNKEL (reference sequence). Trimming stripped 7 bases from V and 0 bases from J, with 11 bases between. CDR3 size: 14 residues. Here the CDR3 reads CASKAGPSTDTQYF. For the CDR3, the DNA is TGTGCCAGCAAGGCGGGGCCTAGCACAGATACGCAGTATTTT.

This rearrangement joins TRBV12-3 or TRBV12-4 to TRBJ1-1; tentative D call: TRBD1 (6 bases). V dropped 3 bases and J dropped 0 bases, with 14 bases sitting between them. The CDR3 covers 16 residues. CDR3 coding DNA: TGTGCCAGCAGTTTTCCCCAGGGGTCTATGAACACTGAAGCTTTCTTT. It is translated as CASSFPQGSMNTEAFF.

This clonotype was seen more than once but under ten times. This chain joins TRBV6-6 and TRBJ2-7; D is perhaps TRBD1 or TRBD2 (5 bases each). Germline V gene data show CDR1 as MNHNY and CDR2 as SVGAGI (reference sequence). Trimming stripped 0 bases from V and 6 bases from J, with 12 bases between. The CDR3 consists of 14 residues. CDR3 nucleotide sequence: TGTGCCAGCAGTTACTCGGGGACGACCCGCGAGCAGTACTTC. This codes for CASSYSGTTREQYF.

The rearrangement uses TRBV20-1 and TRBJ2-5; D call uncertain. The CDR3 covers 13 residues. Per germline, CDR1 DFQATT and CDR2 SNEGSKA (reference sequence). V dropped 2 bases and J dropped 5 bases, with 12 bases sitting between them. The CDR3 loop is CSARLTATETQYF. Here the CDR3 DNA reads TGCAGTGCTAGACTTACAGCCACGGAGACCCAGTACTTC.

This chain uses TRBV7-9 with TRBJ1-2, with 9 bases lining up with TRBD1. The V gene end was trimmed by 1 base and the J gene end by 5 bases; junction bases not matched to a gene: 2. In germline, CDR1 is SEHNR, CDR2 FQNEAQ (reference sequence). CDR3 length: 14 residues. CDR3 nucleotides: TGTGCCAGCAGCTTAGGGGGACAGGGATATGGCTACACCTTC. Translation: CASSLGGQGYGYTF.

The chain employs TRBV12-3 or TRBV12-4 and TRBJ1-1; 7 bases are a match to TRBD1. With 5 bases clipped from V and 2 bases from J, the junction kept 8 bases outside the gene matches. CDR3 length equals 15 residues. The chain's CDR3 is CASSRQGATNTEAFF. CDR3 DNA sequence: TGTGCCAGCAGTAGACAGGGAGCGACCAACACTGAAGCTTTCTTT.

The table lists this clonotype with a few counts. This sequence joins TRBV18 and TRBJ1-2; perhaps TRBD1 as D (6 bases). V lost 3 bases to trimming and J lost 4 bases, with 18 bases between them. The CDR3 runs to 16 residues. Looked up from germline, CDR1 is KGHSH and CDR2 is LQKENI. The CDR3 DNA reads TGTGCCAGCTCACCGGGGAGCCAGACAGGCGTCTATGGCTACACCTTC. This codes for CASSPGSQTGVYGYTF.